This T cell receptor beta chain was retrieved from a study of blood T cell repertoires in COVID-19. In the study overall: Researchers got acute and convalescent COVID-19 samples from the United States, Italy and Spain. PBMCs, B-cell-depleted T cells, or T cells were the source of the cDNA or gDNA that made up the material.

Clones were read by immunoSEQ multiplex PCR, and TCRdb kept only the in-frame ones, dropping some. The sample carries a few hundred thousand clones, 75% to 90% recorded once. Looked up from germline, CDR1 is SQVTM and CDR2 is ANQGSEA. The CDR3 contains 14 residues. After removal of 0 bases from V and 1 base from J, the junction contained 0 bases not matched to a gene. This rearrangement joins TRBV29-1 to TRBJ1-2, with 9 bases fitting TRBD1. The sample was PBMCs or T cells enriched from blood (not recorded which). This TCR was sampled from a woman in her thirties or forties who had been exposed to COVID-19. The CDR3 sequence is CSVEEGQGNYGYTF. The CDR3 DNA sequence: TGCAGCGTTGAAGAGGGACAGGGTAACTATGGCTACACCTTC.